Below are 30 T cell receptor beta chains sequenced from a single sample in a study of cytomegalovirus exposure and HLA in healthy donors (dated by TCRdb to the late 2010s). The library came from the immunoSEQ multiplex PCR assay. For the multiplex PCR, a mixture combining 60 forward primers for TCR Vbeta segments and 13 reverse primers for TCR Jbeta segments was used. What TCRdb holds here is the immuneACCESS table cut down to in-frame rearrangements. Part of the clones is not present; checked against another copy, under half of the missing clones reflect an unresolved V gene, and the others are unexplained. This sample comprises some 100,000 clones, roughly 71% of them detected only once. The ten biggest clones cover around 15% of the sample. Sequencing used PBMCs. These receptors were collected from a woman aged 18-29 years in good health and CMV-seropositive.

This sequence joins TRBV6-5 and TRBJ1-2, with 8 nucleotides matching TRBD1. Germline V lookup: CDR1 MNHEY, CDR2 SVGAGI. The CDR3 extends over 11 amino acids. Unmatched junction bases numbered 4, after V lost 10 bases and J lost 6 bases. CDR3 DNA sequence: TGTGCCACCCGGACAGGGAATGGCTACACCTTC. Translating it yields CATRTGNGYTF.

The J gene is TRBJ2-7, the V gene TRBV6-6; D may be TRBD1 (6 bases). Germline V CDR1 and CDR2: MNHNY, SVGAGI (reference sequence). Trimming left V 7 bases short and J 5 bases short, with 18 bases between. The CDR3 is made up of 14 amino acids. CDR3 sequence: CASTPTGGHDEQYF. The CDR3 DNA reads TGTGCCAGCACCCCGACAGGCGGCCACGACGAGCAGTACTTC.

The V and J genes are TRBV18 and TRBJ2-7, with TRBD2 matching 7 bases. Germline loops: CDR1 KGHSH, CDR2 LQKENI. Trimming took 4 bases from V and 7 from J; bases not matched to a gene: 10. The CDR3 spans 14 residues. CDR3 DNA sequence: TGTGCCAGCTCACGACAGCCGGGAGGAGGGGAGCAGTACTTC. Amino acid sequence: CASSRQPGGGEQYF.

This clone was seen once. The chain links TRBV7-3 to TRBJ1-2; D remains unclear. The V and J ends lost 2 bases and 3 bases respectively, with 13 bases between them. The CDR3 extends over 15 amino acids. The germline gives CDR1 SGHTA, CDR2 FQGTGA. CDR3 nucleotide sequence: TGTGCCAGCAGCTTAGAAACAGTCGGGGACTATGGCTACACCTTC. Amino acids: CASSLETVGDYGYTF.

V usage is TRBV19 and J usage is TRBJ2-1; D possibly corresponds to TRBD1 (5 bases). V was shortened by 6 bases and J by 2 bases, with 5 bases between the two germline ends. The CDR3 totals 12 residues. Germline V gives CDR1 LNHDA, CDR2 SQIVND (reference sequence). CDR3 in amino acids: CASRGPYNEQFF. CDR3 nucleotides: TGTGCCAGTAGGGGGCCCTACAATGAGCAGTTCTTC.

The J gene is TRBJ2-3, the V gene TRBV2, with 10 bases fitting TRBD2. CDR3 length: 14 amino acids. J gave up 4 bases and V 7 bases, and 5 bases lay outside the gene matches. CDR1 SNHLY and CDR2 FYNNEI come from the germline V gene. CDR3: CASMSGGAPDTQYF. CDR3 DNA: TGTGCCAGCATGAGCGGGGGGGCCCCAGATACGCAGTATTTT.

The chain carries TRBV27 and TRBJ2-7; 8 bases are a match to TRBD2. The CDR3 covers 15 residues. In germline, CDR1 is MNHEY, CDR2 SMNVEV (reference sequence). Trimming took 2 bases from V and 4 from J; bases not matched to a gene: 7. The CDR3 DNA sequence: TGTGCCAGCAGTTTAGGGCTAGCGGGTATTTACGAGCAGTACTTC. Protein product: CASSLGLAGIYEQYF.

Details on this clone: Germline and junction disagree at one end, which may indicate a read error. The chain recombines TRBV6-4 with TRBJ1-1; weak D call: TRBD1 (6 bases). The germline V gene has CDR1 MRHNA and CDR2 SNTAGT. CDR3 length equals 17 residues. The CDR3 loop reads CASSYSIAGTLSPEAFF. CDR3 nucleotide sequence: TGTGCCAGCAGTTACTCGATAGCCGGGACACTATCCCCTGAAGCTTTCTTT.

The V and J genes are TRBV18 and TRBJ1-5, with TRBD1 matching 9 bases. V dropped 4 bases and J dropped 2; count of bases not matched to a gene: 3. Germline V lookup: CDR1 KGHSH, CDR2 LQKENI. The CDR3 is 15 residues long. The DNA for the CDR3 is TGTGCCAGCTCACAGACAGGGGGTGGCAATCAGCCCCAGCATTTT. Its translation: CASSQTGGGNQPQHF.

The table lists this clone with a few counts. The rearrangement links TRBV2 to TRBJ2-7; D is possibly TRBD2 (6 bases). Trimming removed 6 bases at V and 2 bases at J, with 14 bases between. CDR3 length: 14 amino acids. Looked up from germline, CDR1 is SNHLY and CDR2 is FYNNEI. The CDR3 nucleotides are TGTGCCAGCAGGGCGGGGCTACCCACCTACGAGCAGTACTTC. Protein sequence: CASRAGLPTYEQYF.

This clone has a single count. The rearrangement joins TRBV4-3 to TRBJ1-1; D call uncertain. In germline, CDR1 is LGHNA, CDR2 YSLEER. V shed 0 bases and J shed 1 base, with 6 bases lying between them. The CDR3 totals 14 residues. CDR3 sequence reads: CASSQDLRNTEAFF. The CDR3 coding sequence is TGCGCCAGCAGCCAAGATCTGAGGAACACTGAAGCTTTCTTT.

This clone has more than one count but fewer than ten. J is TRBJ1-6 and V is TRBV9; weak D call: TRBD1 (5 bases). Trimming took 3 bases from V and 7 from J, leaving 14 bases between them. Germline CDR1 SGDLS, CDR2 YYNGEE. This CDR3 is built from 15 residues. The CDR3 loop is CASSDGHVGNSPLHF. CDR3 sequence (DNA): TGTGCCAGCAGCGACGGACACGTGGGGAATTCACCCCTCCACTTT.

This rearrangement joins TRBV4-3 to TRBJ2-5; a possible D gene is TRBD2 (7 bases). Between the trimmed V and J ends, which lost 0 bases and 5 bases, there was a span of 16 bases. Germline V gene lookup returns CDR1 LGHNA and CDR2 YSLEER. The CDR3 is made up of 16 amino acids. The CDR3 bases are TGCGCCAGCAGCCAAGAATGGGGGGGCCTGCAGGAGACCCAGTACTTC. Its protein is CASSQEWGGLQETQYF.

The chain recombines TRBV7-2 with TRBJ2-7; 9 bases are shared with TRBD2. CDR1 is SGHTA and CDR2 is FQGNSA in the germline V gene. This CDR3 is built from 15 residues. V trimming: 1 base; J trimming: 4 bases; junction bases outside the gene matches: 5. DNA of the CDR3: TGTGCCAGCAGCTTAGAGGCGGGAGGGCCGTACGAGCAGTACTTC. Translating gives CASSLEAGGPYEQYF.

This sequence joins TRBV11-2 and TRBJ2-7; TRBD2 matches 14 bases. V trimming: 4 bases; J trimming: 7 bases; junction bases outside the gene matches: 9. CDR3 size: 16 residues. Germline V gives CDR1 SGHAT, CDR2 FQNNGV. CDR3 DNA sequence: TGTGCCAGCAGCTCCAAGACTAGCGGGAGGGCCGGGGAGCAGTACTTC. As protein: CASSSKTSGRAGEQYF.

The chain has TRBV9 and TRBJ1-2, with D unclear. Germline V lookup: CDR1 SGDLS, CDR2 YYNGEE. The CDR3 runs to 14 residues. V lost 0 bases and J lost 9, with 15 bases in between. CDR3 nucleotides: TGTGCCAGCAGCGTAGGAGTCGGGTCGTTCAGCTACACCTTC. It translates to CASSVGVGSFSYTF.

The chain links TRBV7-3 to TRBJ2-5; unclear D gene. Germline V gives CDR1 SGHTA, CDR2 FQGTGA. The V and J ends lost 1 base and 2 bases respectively, with 17 bases between them. The CDR3 contains 17 residues. DNA for the CDR3: TGTGCCAGCAGCTTAAAAGGTAGTCGGGTGTTACAAGAGACCCAGTACTTC. It encodes CASSLKGSRVLQETQYF.

The chain employs TRBV10-3 and TRBJ2-2; D is possibly TRBD2 (5 bases). Per the germline V gene, CDR1 is ENHRY and CDR2 is SYGVKD. Between the trimmed V and J ends, which lost 10 bases and 4 bases, there was a span of 16 bases. The CDR3 contains 14 residues. In nucleotides, the CDR3 is TGTGCCACCCTAGGAGGCCGATCCACCGGGGAGCTGTTTTTT. Translating gives CATLGGRSTGELFF.

A single count supports this clone. The chain is built from TRBV5-1 and TRBJ2-1; TRBD2 agrees at 10 bases. This CDR3 contains 16 residues. Germline CDR1 reads SGHRS; CDR2 reads YFSETQ. Trimming cost V 4 bases and J 6 bases; bases outside gene matches: 10. The CDR3 here is CASSRTQRGGRNEQFF. In DNA form, the CDR3 reads TGCGCCAGCAGCCGCACCCAGCGGGGGGGCCGCAATGAGCAGTTCTTC.

This chain joins TRBV27 and TRBJ1-1; no clear D. V was pared by 1 base and J by 5 bases, with 8 bases between. Germline V gene data show CDR1 as MNHEY and CDR2 as SMNVEV (reference sequence). The CDR3 has 13 residues. The CDR3: CASSLLPGTEAFF. CDR3 DNA sequence: TGTGCCAGCAGTTTATTACCCGGGACTGAAGCTTTCTTT.

This clone has only one observation. CDR3 coding DNA: TGTGCCAGCAGCCCAGGGGGTCAGCCCCAGCATTTT. Protein: CASSPGGQPQHF. The rearrangement links TRBV7-9 to TRBJ1-5; 7 bases are shared with TRBD1. From germline, CDR1 is SEHNR and CDR2 FQNEAQ (reference sequence). Losses at the gene ends were 5 bases for V and 6 bases for J; bases not matched to a gene: 1. The CDR3 loop spans 12 amino acids.

This sequence joins TRBV5-1 and TRBJ2-7, with 9 bases aligning to TRBD1. Per germline, CDR1 SGHRS and CDR2 YFSETQ. V trimming: 8 bases; J trimming: 1 base; junction bases outside the gene matches: 4. This CDR3 is 13 amino acids long. CDR3 region: CASTGQGSYEQYF. CDR3 bases: TGCGCCAGTACGGGACAGGGTTCCTACGAGCAGTACTTC.

The V call is TRBV7-8, the J call TRBJ2-1; 13 bases line up with TRBD2. CDR3 size: 16 residues. Per the germline V gene, CDR1 is SGHVS and CDR2 is FQNEAQ. J gave up 8 bases and V 5 bases, and 9 bases lay outside the gene matches. DNA of the CDR3: TGTGCCAGCAGCCTAAGGACTAGCGGGAGTAAGGATGAGCAGTTCTTC. Translated: CASSLRTSGSKDEQFF. The variable domain in full, completed from reference TRBV7-8 and TRBJ2-1, reads GAGVSQSPRYKVAKRGQDVALRCDPISGHVSLFWYQQALGQGPEFLTYFQNEAQLDKSGLPSDRFFAERPEGSVSTLKIQRTQQEDSAVYLCASSLRTSGSKDEQFFGPGTRLTVL.

The chain's CDR3 is CASSLQRETEAFF. CDR3 sequence (DNA): TGTGCCAGCAGCTTACAACGGGAGACTGAAGCTTTCTTT. V gene TRBV11-2 combines with J gene TRBJ1-1; D is unclear. Germline values: CDR1 SGHAT, CDR2 FQNNGV. The CDR3 runs 13 residues. Trimming stripped 2 bases from V and 5 bases from J, with 9 bases between. Drawing the rest from reference TRBV11-2 and TRBJ1-1, the complete variable domain is EAGVAQSPRYKIIEKRQSVAFWCNPISGHATLYWYQQILGQGPKLLIQFQNNGVVDDSQLPKDRFSAERLKGVDSTLKIQPAKLEDSAVYLCASSLQRETEAFFGQGTRLTVV.

V gene TRBV11-1 combines with J gene TRBJ1-1, with D possibly TRBD1 on 5 matching bases. Trimming removed 5 bases from V and 4 bases from J, with 14 bases in between. CDR3 size: 14 residues. In germline, CDR1 is SGHAT, CDR2 FQDESV (reference sequence). CDR3 DNA sequence: TGTGCCAGCAGCCCTCGGGACTTACTCACTGAAGCTTTCTTT. This encodes CASSPRDLLTEAFF. Variable domain in full (rest from reference TRBV11-1 and TRBJ1-1): EAEVAQSPRYKITEKSQAVAFWCDPISGHATLYWYRQILGQGPELLVQFQDESVVDDSQLPKDRFSAERLKGVDSTLKIQPAELGDSAMYLCASSPRDLLTEAFFGQGTRLTVV.

This clone was detected once. DNA for the CDR3: TGTGCCAGCAGTTACGAGACTAGCGGGAGTCACGATGAGCAGTTCTTC. Translating gives CASSYETSGSHDEQFF. The chain employs TRBV6-5 and TRBJ2-1; 12 bases align to TRBD2. Unmatched junction bases numbered 7, after V lost 2 bases and J lost 8 bases. CDR1 is MNHEY, CDR2 SVGAGI, per germline. The CDR3 runs to 16 residues.

The chain combines TRBV15 with TRBJ1-5; D gene ambiguous. The V and J ends lost 8 bases and 4 bases respectively, with 9 bases between them. The germline gives CDR1 LNHNV, CDR2 YYDKDF (reference sequence). CDR3 length equals 12 residues. The CDR3 reads CATAPGNQPQHF. The CDR3 DNA reads TGTGCCACCGCCCCGGGTAATCAGCCCCAGCATTTT.

The V and J genes are TRBV9 and TRBJ2-6; D gene ambiguous. The CDR3 consists of 15 residues. Trimming removed 3 bases from V and 2 bases from J, with 9 bases in between. CDR1 is SGDLS and CDR2 is YYNGEE in the germline V gene. CDR3 sequence reads: CASSEPLAGANVLTF. The DNA for the CDR3 is TGTGCCAGCAGCGAACCACTGGCTGGGGCCAACGTCCTGACTTTC. Variable domain in full (rest from reference TRBV9 and TRBJ2-6): DSGVTQTPKHLITATGQRVTLRCSPRSGDLSVYWYQQSLDQGLQFLIQYYNGEERAKGNILERFSAQQFPDLHSELNLSSLELGDSALYFCASSEPLAGANVLTFGAGSRLTVL.

This clone was observed a few times. The chain combines TRBV7-2 with TRBJ2-7; perhaps TRBD1 as D (7 bases). This CDR3 contains 14 residues. CDR1 is SGHTA and CDR2 is FQGNSA in the germline V gene. Trimming stripped 2 bases from V and 2 bases from J, with 10 bases between. CDR3 coding DNA: TGTGCCAGCAGCTTATCCAGGGGGGCCTACGAGCAGTACTTC. It is translated as CASSLSRGAYEQYF.

The J gene is TRBJ1-1, the V gene TRBV18; maybe TRBD1 (6 bases). V shed 4 bases and J shed 1 base, with 7 bases lying between them. CDR1 and CDR2 (germline): KGHSH, LQKENI. The CDR3 contains 13 residues. CDR3: CASSLGGNTEAFF. CDR3 bases: TGTGCCAGCTCACTAGGGGGGAACACTGAAGCTTTCTTT.